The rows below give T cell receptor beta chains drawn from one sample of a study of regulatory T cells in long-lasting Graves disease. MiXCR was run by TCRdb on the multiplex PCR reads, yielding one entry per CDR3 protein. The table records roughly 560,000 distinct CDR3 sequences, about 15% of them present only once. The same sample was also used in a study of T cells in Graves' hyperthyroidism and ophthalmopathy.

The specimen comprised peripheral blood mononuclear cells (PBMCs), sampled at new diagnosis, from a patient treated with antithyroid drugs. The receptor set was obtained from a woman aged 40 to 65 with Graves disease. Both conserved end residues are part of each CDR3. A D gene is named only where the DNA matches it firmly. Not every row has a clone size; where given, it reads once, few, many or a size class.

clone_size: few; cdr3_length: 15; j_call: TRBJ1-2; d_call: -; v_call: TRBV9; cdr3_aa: CASSVYSPEGYGYTF; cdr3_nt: TGTGCCAGCAGCGTGTACTCCCCAGAGGGCTATGGCTACACCTTC
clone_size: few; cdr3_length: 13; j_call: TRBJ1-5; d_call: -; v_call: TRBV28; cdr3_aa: CASSPDIRGPQHF; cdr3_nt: TGTGCCAGCAGTCCTGACATCCGAGGGCCCCAGCATTTT
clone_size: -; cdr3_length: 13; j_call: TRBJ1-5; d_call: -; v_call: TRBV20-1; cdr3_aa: CSARIDPYQPQHF; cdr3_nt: TGCAGTGCTAGAATTGACCCTTATCAGCCCCAGCATTTT
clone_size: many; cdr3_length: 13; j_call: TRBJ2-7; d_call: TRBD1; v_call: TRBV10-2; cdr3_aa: CASGTGTENEQYF; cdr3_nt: TGCGCCAGCGGAACCGGGACAGAGAACGAGCAGTACTTC
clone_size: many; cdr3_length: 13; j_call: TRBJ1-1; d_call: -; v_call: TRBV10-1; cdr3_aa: CASSNKMNTEAFF; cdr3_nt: TGCGCCAGCAGTAACAAGATGAACACTGAAGCTTTCTTT
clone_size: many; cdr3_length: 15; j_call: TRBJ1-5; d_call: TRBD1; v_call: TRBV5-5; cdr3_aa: CASSATGDSNQPQHF; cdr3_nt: TGTGCCAGCAGCGCGACAGGGGATAGCAATCAGCCCCAGCATTTT
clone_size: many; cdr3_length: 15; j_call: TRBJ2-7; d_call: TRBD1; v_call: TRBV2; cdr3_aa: CASIRPGQGVYEQYF; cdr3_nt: TGTGCCAGCATTAGACCGGGACAGGGAGTTTACGAGCAGTACTTC
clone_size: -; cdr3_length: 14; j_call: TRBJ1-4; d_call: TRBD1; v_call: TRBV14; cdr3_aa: CASSPQGAYEKLFF; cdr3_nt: TGTGCCAGCAGCCCCCAGGGGGCGTATGAAAAACTGTTTTTT
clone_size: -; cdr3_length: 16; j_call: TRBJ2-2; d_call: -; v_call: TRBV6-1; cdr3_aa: CASLPRGLSPTGELFF; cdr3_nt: TGTGCCAGCCTCCCGAGGGGGTTAAGCCCCACCGGGGAGCTGTTTTTT
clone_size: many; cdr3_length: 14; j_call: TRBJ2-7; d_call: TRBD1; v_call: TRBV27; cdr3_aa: CASRMAGGKGEQYF; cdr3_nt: TGTGCCAGCAGGATGGCAGGGGGCAAGGGTGAGCAGTACTTC
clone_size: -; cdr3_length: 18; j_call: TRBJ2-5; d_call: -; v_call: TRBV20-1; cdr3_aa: CSASHGEGPLTIQETQYF; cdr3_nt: TGCAGTGCTAGTCATGGAGAGGGGCCCTTAACGATACAAGAGACCCAGTACTTC
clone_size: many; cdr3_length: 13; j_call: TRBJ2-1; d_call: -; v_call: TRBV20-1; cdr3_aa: CSARPDYYNEQFF; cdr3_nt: TGCAGTGCTAGACCTGATTACTACAATGAGCAGTTCTTC
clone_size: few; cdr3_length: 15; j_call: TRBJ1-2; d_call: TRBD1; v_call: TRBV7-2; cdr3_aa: CASSSTGEHYYGYTF; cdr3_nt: TGTGCCAGCAGCTCTACAGGGGAACATTACTATGGCTACACCTTC
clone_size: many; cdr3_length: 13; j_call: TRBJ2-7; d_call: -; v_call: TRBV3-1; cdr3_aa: CASREGGSYEQYF; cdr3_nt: TGTGCCAGCAGGGAAGGGGGTTCCTACGAGCAGTACTTC
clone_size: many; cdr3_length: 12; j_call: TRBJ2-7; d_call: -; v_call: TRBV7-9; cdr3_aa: CASSFDRYEQYF; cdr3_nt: TGTGCCAGCAGCTTTGACCGCTACGAGCAGTACTTC
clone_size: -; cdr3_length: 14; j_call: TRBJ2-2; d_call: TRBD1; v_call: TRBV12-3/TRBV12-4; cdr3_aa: CASSFGQGIGELFF; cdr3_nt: TGTGCCAGCAGTTTTGGACAGGGGATCGGGGAGCTGTTTTTT
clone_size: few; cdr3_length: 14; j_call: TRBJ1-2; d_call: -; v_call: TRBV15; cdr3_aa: CATSSADRNYGYTF; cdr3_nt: TGTGCCACCAGCAGCGCCGACAGGAACTATGGCTACACCTTC
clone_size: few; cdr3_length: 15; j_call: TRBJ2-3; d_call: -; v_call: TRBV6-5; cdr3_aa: CASSYDPRESDTQYF; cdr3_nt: TGTGCCAGCAGTTACGACCCCAGGGAGTCAGATACGCAGTATTTT
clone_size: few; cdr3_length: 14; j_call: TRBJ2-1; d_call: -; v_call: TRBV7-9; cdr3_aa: CASSPGSFPNEQFF; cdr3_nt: TGTGCCAGCAGCCCGGGGAGCTTCCCCAATGAGCAGTTCTTC